The T cell receptor beta chain described here comes from a study of spatial heterogeneity in lung cancer (dated by TCRdb to between 2018 and 2021). The study in broad terms: More beta-chain than alpha-chain transcripts were consistently detected, likely reflecting higher beta-chain transcript abundance. In the raw uncorrected reads, each unique combination of TCR and UMI appeared on average more than ten times. A strong correlation was found between TCR transcript counts in tumor regions and a T cell transcriptional module score from matched bulk RNA-seq. Both alpha and beta chains were TCR-sequenced in approximately 220 tumor regions, 64 matched nontumor lung samples and around 54 PBMC samples obtained at surgery. Nonsynonymous mutation counts, determined by whole-exome sequencing of tumor tissue, were related to TCR repertoire features. The study quantitatively compared TCR alpha and beta repertoires across multiple tumor regions, matched nontumor lung and blood in non-small cell lung cancer.

With regard to this clonotype: Its cognate antigen has yet to be identified. There are no base qualities to consult, and no much larger clone falls within one base.

The sample's time point label, decoded: sample taken at primary tumor resection. Donors were approximately 72 patients with early-stage, untreated non-small cell lung cancer from the lung TRACERx cohort. Without any cell sorting, TCR sequencing was performed on whole RNA extracted either from tumor and nontumor lung tissue or from cryopreserved PBMC samples. A patient was chosen for TCR sequencing only when enough RNA was available from at least two tumor regions. A lung pathologist reviewed the tumor and adjacent nontumor lung specimens before the specimens were selected. Libraries were made using 5' RACE. Sequencer: NextSeq 500. The TCR library protocol attached a unique molecular identifier to each TCR cDNA molecule to allow correction of PCR and sequencing errors. In the original analysis: Decombinator tools were used for TCR identification, UMI-based error correction and CDR3 extraction. TCRs above a frequency of 2 per 1,000, corresponding to the top 1% of the tumor frequency distribution, were defined as expanded. Expanded tumor TCRs statistically deemed absent (corrected P<0.05) from at least one tumor region were classed as regional, and all other expanded tumor TCRs were classed as ubiquitous. Renyi diversity was calculated using the R vegan package after each repertoire was subsampled 100 times to 5,000 TCRs. CDR3 similarity networks were built from amino acid triplet string-kernel similarity, connecting CDR3s with pairwise similarity above 0.82. TCRdb passed the public sequencing reads through fastp at Q25 and MiXCR, retaining productive beta sequences. Identical CDR3 proteins give one entry, which carries the most common genes and DNA. These V and J calls derive from TCRdb rather than the authors' analysis. The sample table records about 24,000 distinct CDR3 sequences; approximately 9% of these occur just once. About 7.7% of the sample is in the top ten clones.

What the work shows at the level of the full study, not this receptor alone: Confirming at a functional level the hypothesis that regional TCRs recognize regional mutations was considered to require additional single-cell paired TCR alpha and beta sequencing. Counts of ubiquitous and regional expanded TCRs were found to correlate with counts of ubiquitous and regional nonsynonymous mutations, respectively. The number of expanded intratumoral alpha and beta TCRs correlated with the tumor nonsynonymous mutation count. Estimated TCR-seq coverage of tumor T cells was only roughly 7% for alpha chains and 13% for beta chains.

This specimen consisted of lung tumor tissue, obtained at surgery. This clonotype was sampled from a male donor with early-stage non-small cell lung cancer.

Read as DNA, the sequence is TGTGCCAGCAGCGACCGGACAGGCAGCACAGATACGCAGTATTTT. It is translated as CASSDRTGSTDTQYF. This receptor chain uses TRBV12-3 or TRBV12-4 and TRBJ2-3, with 7 bases matching TRBD1. The CDR3, from cysteine to phenylalanine, totals 15 residues. Of the read, only the CDR3 DNA is kept; its 45 bases are in frame from base 1. For this chain, trimming is 6 bases at the V end and 0 bases at the J end, and the number of junction bases without a gene match is 6.